The clone carrying this T cell receptor (beta chain) came up many times. The antigen remains unidentified. V shed 2 bases and J shed 5 bases, with 1 base lying between them. CDR1 and CDR2 from the germline V gene are MNHEY and SVGAGI. The CDR3 is 11 amino acids. Each CDR3 protein gets one entry after TCRdb re-called the 5' RACE reads with MiXCR. Altogether 700,000 to 850,000 distinct CDR3 sequences are present, 12% being singletons, with the ten largest covering more than 0.5%. This entry belongs to a study of CD8 T cells in ankylosing spondylitis. General study points: A TCR beta motif of roughly 8 highly homologous variants seemed to mark ankylosing spondylitis blood. Certain motif variants had earlier been reported in reactive arthritis synovial fluid and blood.

The clonotype originates from a male donor with ankylosing spondylitis. The chain employs TRBV6-5 and TRBJ1-3; D uncertain. The sample was blood, either unsorted or a sorted T cell fraction (not recorded which). The chain's CDR3 is CASSYRNTIYF. The CDR3 region has the DNA TGTGCCAGCAGTTACCGAAACACCATATATTTT.